This T cell receptor (beta chain) emerged from a study of regulatory T cells in long-lasting Graves disease. Notes on the study in general: TCR diversity was lower in persistent than newly diagnosed Graves' disease.

Researchers made TCR beta libraries by using iRepertoire HTBI primers and running Arm-PCR on CDR3 regions. TCRdb recomputed calls from the multiplex PCR reads with MiXCR, one row per CDR3 protein. The sample yields some 560,000 distinct CDR3 sequences, around 15% seen once. Stated time point: newly diagnosed GD, antithyroid drugs for less than 3 months. RNA from PBMCs was the source of the TCR library. About 10 milliliters of peripheral blood were taken and placed in EDTA tubes. V lost 4 bases, J lost 5 bases, and 8 bases stayed unmatched. This CDR3 is built from 15 residues. Germline CDR1 is SGHRS and CDR2 is YFSETQ. This clonotype was observed at least ten times. Its antigen remains unknown. The same specimen was also included in a second study, on T cells in Graves' hyperthyroidism and ophthalmopathy.

The specimen comprised peripheral blood mononuclear cells (PBMCs), sampled at new diagnosis, from a patient treated with antithyroid drugs. This chain links TRBV5-1 with TRBJ1-4, with 7 positions matching TRBD1. This clonotype was sampled from a woman aged 35-65 years with Graves disease. Here the CDR3 reads CASSITGTVNEKLFF. In DNA, the CDR3 is TGCGCCAGCAGCATAACCGGGACAGTCAATGAAAAACTGTTTTTT.